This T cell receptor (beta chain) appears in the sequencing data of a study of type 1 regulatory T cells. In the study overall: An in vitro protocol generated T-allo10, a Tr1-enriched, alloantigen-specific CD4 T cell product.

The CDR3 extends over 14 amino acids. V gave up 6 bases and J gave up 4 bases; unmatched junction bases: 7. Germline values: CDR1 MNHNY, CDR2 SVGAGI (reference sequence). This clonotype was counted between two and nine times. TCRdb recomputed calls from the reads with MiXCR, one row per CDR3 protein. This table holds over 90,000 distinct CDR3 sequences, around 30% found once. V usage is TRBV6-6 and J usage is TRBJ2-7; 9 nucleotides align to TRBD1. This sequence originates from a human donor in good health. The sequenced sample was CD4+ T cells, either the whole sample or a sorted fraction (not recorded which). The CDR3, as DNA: TGTGCCAGCAGAACAGGGGGCGGTAGTTACGAGCAGTACTTC. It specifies CASRTGGGSYEQYF.